The 20 T cell receptor beta chains reported below all come from one sample, sequenced in a study of siplizumab effects on memory and regulatory T cells. Only in-frame clones appear in the TCRdb table, and some are missing; sequencing was by immunoSEQ multiplex PCR. The table has about 120,000 clones, around 95% seen once. Input material: non-Treg CD4+ T cells sorted from blood. The receptors here all came from a human donor in good health.

The chain couples TRBV5-1 to TRBJ2-7; no reliable D call. Per the germline V gene, CDR1 is SGHRS and CDR2 is YFSETQ. Deletions cut 4 bases from V and 5 bases from J, with 16 bases between. The CDR3 extends over 14 amino acids. The CDR3 nucleotides are TGCGCCAGCAGCCGCGGACGGTCCGTGGACGAGCAGTACTTC. It codes for CASSRGRSVDEQYF.

J is TRBJ1-1 and V is TRBV11-2; weak D call: TRBD1 (6 bases). The CDR3 contains 15 residues. The V gene lost 2 bases and the J gene lost 1 base, with 11 bases spanning the gap. Per germline, CDR1 SGHAT and CDR2 FQNNGV. The CDR3 DNA is TGTGCCAGCAGCTTAACTCGGGGACAGAACACTGAAGCTTTCTTT. Protein product: CASSLTRGQNTEAFF.

The gene calls are TRBV7-9 and TRBJ2-7, with D unresolved. The CDR3 sequence is 14 residues long. From germline, CDR1 is SEHNR and CDR2 FQNEAQ (reference sequence). V was pared by 1 base and J by 3 bases, with 10 bases between. Here the CDR3 reads CASSLGGSLYEQYF. The CDR3 nucleotides are TGTGCCAGCAGCTTAGGTGGCTCTCTCTACGAGCAGTACTTC.

Only one count was recorded for this clone. V and J are TRBV5-1 and TRBJ2-5; 9 bases agree with TRBD2. V lost 5 bases to trimming and J lost 3 bases; unmatched junction nucleotides: 8. In germline, CDR1 is SGHRS, CDR2 YFSETQ. CDR3 length equals 15 residues. This chain's CDR3 is CASRPIAGVEETQYF. The CDR3 region has the DNA TGCGCCAGCAGGCCGATAGCGGGGGTGGAAGAGACCCAGTACTTC. Based on the CDR3 plus reference TRBV5-1 and TRBJ2-5, the full variable domain is KAGVTQTPRYLIKTRGQQVTLSCSPISGHRSVSWYQQTPGQGLQFLFEYFSETQRNKGNFPGRFSGRQFSNSRSEMNVSTLELGDSALYLCASRPIAGVEETQYFGPGTRLLVL.

Details on this clone: The sample contains more than one DNA sequence encoding this CDR3. The chain recombines TRBV7-2 with TRBJ2-1; 11 bases agree with TRBD2. Germline assignment: CDR1 SGHTA and CDR2 FQGNSA. V shed 0 bases and J 6 bases; nucleotides not matched to a gene: 7. The CDR3 length is 17 residues. The CDR3 region is CASSLALASGGSNEQFF. In nucleotides, the CDR3 is TGTGCCAGCAGCTTAGCCCTGGCTAGCGGGGGGAGCAATGAGCAGTTCTTC.

The chain has TRBV7-2 and TRBJ2-7; either TRBD1 or TRBD2 may supply D (5 bases each). Trimming left V 5 bases short and J 7 bases short, with 15 bases between. Germline V CDR1 and CDR2: SGHTA, FQGNSA. The CDR3 totals 13 residues. The CDR3 sequence: CASSEGVVAEQYF. The CDR3 bases are TGTGCCAGCAGCGAAGGGGTTGTAGCGGAGCAGTACTTC. The full variable domain, completed using reference TRBV7-2 and TRBJ2-7, is GAGVSQSPSNKVTEKGKDVELRCDPISGHTALYWYRQSLGQGLEFLIYFQGNSAPDKSGLPSDRFSAERTGGSVSTLTIQRTQQEDSAVYLCASSEGVVAEQYFGPGTRLTVT.

This clone turned up a few times. The chain uses TRBV7-9 and TRBJ1-5; no clear D. Trimming cost V 4 bases and J 7 bases, with 5 bases left between them. The germline CDR1 and CDR2 sequences are SEHNR and FQNEAQ (reference sequence). This CDR3 spans 11 amino acids. The DNA for the CDR3 is TGTGCCAGCAGCTCAGGACAGCCCCAGCATTTT. Protein: CASSSGQPQHF.

A note on this clone: The DNA is left out, because the CDR3 cannot be placed on it with certainty; the CDR3 is given as TCRdb lists it. This rearrangement joins TRBV21-1 to TRBJ2-1; whether TRBD2, the table's D call, matches the DNA was not checked. TRBV21-1 is designated a pseudogene. The CDR3 numbers 17 amino acids, ends counted. The CDR3 loop is CASSKVGSGSSYNEQFF.

This chain links TRBV4-1 with TRBJ2-5; D is unclear. V lost 4 bases and J lost 1, with 7 bases in between. Germline V lookup: CDR1 MGHRA, CDR2 YSYEKL. The CDR3 is 13 amino acids. The CDR3 loop reads CASSLQPQETQYF. CDR3 sequence (DNA): TGCGCCAGCAGCCTCCAGCCCCAAGAGACCCAGTACTTC.

The V and J genes are TRBV7-2 and TRBJ2-5, with D possibly matching TRBD2 (5 bases). Germline assignment: CDR1 SGHTA and CDR2 FQGNSA. The CDR3 sequence is 13 residues long. V lost 7 bases and J lost 1, with 10 bases in between. For the CDR3, the DNA is TGTGCCAGCACCCTGGGAGTCCAAGAGACCCAGTACTTC. It translates to CASTLGVQETQYF.

CDR3 residues: CASSHDTYEQYF. CDR3 nucleotide sequence: TGTGCCAGCAGCCACGACACCTACGAGCAGTACTTC. The genes are TRBV5-4 and TRBJ2-7; D is undetermined. The CDR3 is 12 amino acids. From germline, CDR1 is SGHNT and CDR2 YYREEE (reference sequence). V was shortened by 4 bases and J by 2 bases, with 7 bases between the two germline ends.

The V gene is TRBV7-9, the J gene TRBJ2-7, with a tentative D call TRBD1 (6 bases). The V gene's germline CDR1 is SEHNR and CDR2 FQNEAQ (reference sequence). The CDR3 is 16 amino acids. V gave up 5 bases and J gave up 4 bases, with 21 bases separating them. CDR3 amino acids: CASSPHGSRGLYEQYF. As DNA, the CDR3 is TGTGCCAGCAGCCCCCATGGGAGCAGGGGCCTATACGAGCAGTACTTC.

This clone showed up just once. This chain joins TRBV27 and TRBJ1-5, with a tentative D call TRBD1 (6 bases). Trimming took off 2 bases at V and 4 bases at J, with 9 bases between the two ends. Per germline, CDR1 MNHEY and CDR2 SMNVEV (reference sequence). CDR3 length: 14 residues. The CDR3 nucleotides are TGTGCCAGCAGTTTAACAGGGCTGAATCAGCCCCAGCATTTT. Translating gives CASSLTGLNQPQHF.

The chain combines TRBV7-9 with TRBJ2-7; TRBD1 is a possible D gene (6 bases). Germline CDR1 and CDR2: SEHNR and FQNEAQ (reference sequence). V shed 1 base and J shed 0 bases, with 10 bases lying between them. The CDR3 totals 15 residues. CDR3 protein: CASSLVRGPSYEQYF. CDR3 bases: TGTGCCAGCAGCTTAGTCAGGGGACCCTCCTACGAGCAGTACTTC.

The chain couples TRBV5-1 to TRBJ2-1; D is unresolved. V was trimmed by 1 base and J by 9 bases, leaving 14 bases between them. Germline V gene lookup returns CDR1 SGHRS and CDR2 YFSETQ. CDR3 length equals 14 residues. The CDR3 loop reads CASSLSSGDSEQFF. In DNA form, the CDR3 reads TGCGCCAGCAGCTTGAGTTCCGGCGATTCTGAGCAGTTCTTC.

The rearrangement links TRBV5-4 to TRBJ2-1; no definite D call. CDR1 and CDR2 (germline): SGHNT, YYREEE (reference sequence). V was shortened by 4 bases and J by 9 bases, with 11 bases between the two germline ends. CDR3 length: 12 residues. CDR3 protein: CASSPPLGEQFF. In DNA, the CDR3 is TGTGCCAGCAGCCCTCCCTTGGGTGAGCAGTTCTTC.

This clone occurred a few times. The chain carries TRBV6-1 and TRBJ1-5; D unresolved. The ends were cut back, 5 bases at V and 1 base at J, with 6 bases in the middle. Germline V lookup: CDR1 MNHNS, CDR2 SASEGT. This CDR3 is 13 amino acids long. DNA for the CDR3: TGTGCCAGCAGTCAAGAGAGCAATCAGCCCCAGCATTTT. Its translation: CASSQESNQPQHF.

This chain links TRBV27 with TRBJ2-7; D may match TRBD1 or TRBD2 (7 bases each). Germline loops: CDR1 MNHEY, CDR2 SMNVEV (reference sequence). V lost 4 bases to trimming and J lost 3 bases, with 10 bases between them. This CDR3 region has 13 residues. As DNA, the CDR3 is TGTGCCAGCAGTTCAGGGGGGGACTACGAGCAGTACTTC. Encoded protein: CASSSGGDYEQYF.

The chain recombines TRBV19 with TRBJ2-7, with 8 positions matching TRBD2. J gave up 4 bases and V 10 bases, and 6 bases lay outside the gene matches. Germline lookup yields CDR1 LNHDA and CDR2 SQIVND (reference sequence). The CDR3 totals 12 residues. CDR3 in amino acids: CATATSEYEQYF. The CDR3 DNA is TGTGCCACAGCGACTAGCGAGTACGAGCAGTACTTC.

This clone was observed a single time. The gene calls are TRBV2 and TRBJ2-4; 7 nucleotides align to TRBD1. Looked up from germline, CDR1 is SNHLY and CDR2 is FYNNEI. The CDR3 runs to 16 residues. Losses at the gene ends were 1 base for V and 1 base for J; bases not matched to a gene: 4. Here the CDR3 reads CASSEEGALAKNIQYF. DNA of the CDR3: TGTGCCAGCAGTGAAGAGGGGGCGCTTGCCAAAAACATTCAGTACTTC.